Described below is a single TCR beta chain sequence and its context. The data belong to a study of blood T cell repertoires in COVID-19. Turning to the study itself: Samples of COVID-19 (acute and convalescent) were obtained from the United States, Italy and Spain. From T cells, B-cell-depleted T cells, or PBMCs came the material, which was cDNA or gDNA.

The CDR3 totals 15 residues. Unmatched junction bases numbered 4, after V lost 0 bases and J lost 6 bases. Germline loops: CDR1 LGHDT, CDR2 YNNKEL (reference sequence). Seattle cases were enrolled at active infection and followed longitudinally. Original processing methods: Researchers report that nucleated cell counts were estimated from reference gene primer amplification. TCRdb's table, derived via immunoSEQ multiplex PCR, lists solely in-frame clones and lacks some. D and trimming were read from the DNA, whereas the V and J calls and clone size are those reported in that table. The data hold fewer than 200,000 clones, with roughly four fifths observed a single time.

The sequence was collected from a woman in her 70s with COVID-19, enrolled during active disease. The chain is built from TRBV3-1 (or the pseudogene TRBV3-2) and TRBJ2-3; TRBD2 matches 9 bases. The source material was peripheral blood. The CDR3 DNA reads TGTGCCAGCAGCCAAGAATTAGCGGGGGAGGATACGCAGTATTTT. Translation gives CASSQELAGEDTQYF.